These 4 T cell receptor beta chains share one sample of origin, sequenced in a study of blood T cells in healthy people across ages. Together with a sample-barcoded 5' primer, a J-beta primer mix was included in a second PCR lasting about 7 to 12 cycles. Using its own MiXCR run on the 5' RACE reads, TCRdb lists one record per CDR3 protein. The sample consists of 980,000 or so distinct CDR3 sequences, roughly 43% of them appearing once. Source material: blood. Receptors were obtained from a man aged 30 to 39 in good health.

The CDR3 region has the DNA TGTGCCAGCAGCCCAGGGGGTAGCGGGCCAACGGCCCAGTACTTC. The encoded protein is CASSPGGSGPTAQYF. V gene TRBV7-3 combines with J gene TRBJ2-5; either TRBD1 or TRBD2 may fit D (7 bases each). V was clipped by 5 bases and J by 9 bases, with 22 bases between them. CDR1 SGHTA and CDR2 FQGTGA come from the germline V gene. The CDR3 sequence is 15 residues long. Full variable domain (rest looked up from reference TRBV7-3 and TRBJ2-5): GAGVSQTPSNKVTEKGKYVELRCDPISGHTALYWYRQSLGQGPEFLIYFQGTGAADDSGLPNDRFFAVRPEGSVSTLKIQRTERGDSAVYLCASSPGGSGPTAQYFGPGTRLLVL.

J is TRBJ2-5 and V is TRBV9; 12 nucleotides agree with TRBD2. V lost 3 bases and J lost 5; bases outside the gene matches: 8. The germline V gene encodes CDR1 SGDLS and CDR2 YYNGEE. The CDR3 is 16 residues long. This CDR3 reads CASSGTSGGRTETQYF. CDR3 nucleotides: TGTGCCAGCAGCGGAACTAGCGGGGGGAGGACGGAGACCCAGTACTTC.

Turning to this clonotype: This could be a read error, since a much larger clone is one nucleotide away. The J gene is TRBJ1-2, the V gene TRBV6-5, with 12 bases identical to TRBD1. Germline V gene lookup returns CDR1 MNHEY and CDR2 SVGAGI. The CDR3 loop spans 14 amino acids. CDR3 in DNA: TGTGCCAGCAGTCCCGGGACAGGGGGCTATGGCCACACCTTC. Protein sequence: CASSPGTGGYGHTF.

CDR3 in amino acids: CASSRSRDRNLAKNIQYF. CDR3 coding DNA: TGTGCCAGCAGCCGAAGCCGGGACAGGAATCTAGCCAAAAACATTCAGTACTTC. The V call is TRBV12-3 or TRBV12-4, the J call TRBJ2-4; the match to TRBD1 covers 8 bases. CDR3 length equals 18 residues. The ends lost 6 bases at V and 0 bases at J; junction bases unmatched: 13.